A selection of T cell receptor beta chains follows, all from one sample in a study of cytomegalovirus exposure and HLA in healthy donors. Sequencing used immunoSEQ multiplex PCR; TCRdb keeps in-frame clones, though not all of them. The repertoire holds tens of thousands of clones, with about 82% as singletons. The specimen sequenced was PBMCs. The receptors derive from a man under 40 in good health and CMV-seronegative. CDR3s include the opening cysteine and the closing phenylalanine or tryptophan. Each record gives: V gene, J gene, clone size, D gene, CDR3 DNA, CDR3 protein. The D gene is left open where the match is weak. Clone size is stated in some rows and not others, as once, few, many or a class when expanded.

TRBV29-1,TRBJ2-1,NA,TRBD2,TGCAGCGTCTCTGCTTTTAGCGGGAGGGCCGAGGAGCAGTTCTTC,CSVSAFSGRAEEQFF
TRBV2,TRBJ2-3,NA,NA,TGTGCCAGCAGTGATGGCACAGTTGCCCCGTATTTT,CASSDGTVAPYF
TRBV19,TRBJ2-4,NA,NA,TGTGCCAGTAGTATAGATCGTACGGCCGGGGCCAAAAACATTCAGTACTTC,CASSIDRTAGAKNIQYF
TRBV7-2,TRBJ2-2,NA,NA,TGTGCCAGCAGCTTCAGGGGGGTCACCGGGGAGCTGTTTTTT,CASSFRGVTGELFF
TRBV4-2,TRBJ1-2,NA,TRBD1,TGTGCCAGCAGCAAGGGACAGATCGGCTACACCTTC,CASSKGQIGYTF
TRBV5-1,TRBJ2-2,NA,TRBD1,TGCGCCAGCAGCTTCTCAAAACCGGGACAGGGGGCATGGGAGCTGTTTTTT,CASSFSKPGQGAWELFF
TRBV7-2,TRBJ2-1,NA,NA,TGTGCCAGCAGCCCCGAAGGGAGCGTTGAGCAGTTCTTC,CASSPEGSVEQFF
TRBV7-2,TRBJ2-2,NA,TRBD1,TGTGCCAGCAGCTTACAGGGGGTGGGAAACACCGGGGAGCTGTTTTTT,CASSLQGVGNTGELFF
TRBV11-2,TRBJ2-7,NA,NA,TGTGCCAGCAGCGTCCAACCTCAACGGGCCTACGAGCAGTACTTC,CASSVQPQRAYEQYF
TRBV4-3,TRBJ2-1,NA,TRBD2,TGCGCCAGCAGCCAAGATACCAGGACTAGAGATGAGCAGTTCTTC,CASSQDTRTRDEQFF
TRBV15,TRBJ1-1,NA,TRBD1,TGTGCCACCAGGGCCGCGGGACAGGGAATGATCACTGAAGCTTTCTTT,CATRAAGQGMITEAFF
TRBV2,TRBJ2-5,NA,TRBD2,TGTGCCAGCAAGGCGGGAGGAGAGACCCAGTACTTC,CASKAGGETQYF
TRBV6-6,TRBJ2-3,once,TRBD2,TGTGCCAGCAGTCGGCGCGGGGGATTCGGCACAGATACGCAGTATTTT,CASSRRGGFGTDTQYF
TRBV7-2,TRBJ1-1,NA,TRBD1,TGTGCCAGCAGCTTAGAGGGGACAGTCAACACTGAAGCTTTCTTT,CASSLEGTVNTEAFF
TRBV9,TRBJ2-3,once,TRBD2,TGTGCCAGCAGCGTAGATCCGGGGGGGATTAGCACAGATACGCAGTATTTT,CASSVDPGGISTDTQYF
TRBV6-6,TRBJ1-4,NA,NA,TGTGCCAGCAGTTACGACTATGAAAAACTGTTTTTT,CASSYDYEKLFF
TRBV4-3,TRBJ2-3,NA,NA,TGCGCCAGCAGCCAAGAGTTGCGAACAGATACGCAGTATTTT,CASSQELRTDTQYF
TRBV6-4,TRBJ2-7,NA,TRBD2,TGTGCCAGCAGTGAGGGACTAGCGGGATACTACGAGCAGTACTTC,CASSEGLAGYYEQYF
TRBV11-2,TRBJ2-1,NA,TRBD2,TGTGCCAGCAGCTTATCAACTAGCGGGAGTGGTGAGCAGTTCTTC,CASSLSTSGSGEQFF
TRBV28,TRBJ2-3,NA,TRBD2,TGTGCCAGCAGTTTAGCGGGGGTAACAGATACGCAGTATTTT,CASSLAGVTDTQYF